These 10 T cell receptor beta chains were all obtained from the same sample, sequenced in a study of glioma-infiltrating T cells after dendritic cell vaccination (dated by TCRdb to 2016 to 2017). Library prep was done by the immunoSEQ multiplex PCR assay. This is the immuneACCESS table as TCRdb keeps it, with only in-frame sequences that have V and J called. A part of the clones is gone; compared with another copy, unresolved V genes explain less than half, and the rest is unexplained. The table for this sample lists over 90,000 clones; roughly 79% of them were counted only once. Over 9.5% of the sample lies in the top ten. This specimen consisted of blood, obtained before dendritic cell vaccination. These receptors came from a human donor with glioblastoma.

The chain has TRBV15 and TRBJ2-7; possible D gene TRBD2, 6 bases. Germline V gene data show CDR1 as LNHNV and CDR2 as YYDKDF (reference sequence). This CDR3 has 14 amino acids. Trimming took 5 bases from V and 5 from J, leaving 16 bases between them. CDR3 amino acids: CATSGGLWRDEQYF. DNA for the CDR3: TGTGCCACCAGCGGGGGACTTTGGCGGGACGAGCAGTACTTC.

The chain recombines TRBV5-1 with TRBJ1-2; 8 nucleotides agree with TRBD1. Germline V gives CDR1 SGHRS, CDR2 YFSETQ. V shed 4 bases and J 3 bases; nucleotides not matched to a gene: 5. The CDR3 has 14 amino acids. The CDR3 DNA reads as TGCGCCAGCAGCCGCTCGACAGGGGACTATGGCTACACCTTC. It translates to CASSRSTGDYGYTF.

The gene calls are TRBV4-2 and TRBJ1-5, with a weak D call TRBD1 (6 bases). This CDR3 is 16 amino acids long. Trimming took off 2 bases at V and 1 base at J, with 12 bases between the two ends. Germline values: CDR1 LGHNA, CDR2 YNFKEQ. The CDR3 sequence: CASSQNRAGSNQPQHF. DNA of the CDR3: TGTGCCAGCAGCCAAAACAGGGCGGGCAGCAATCAGCCCCAGCATTTT.

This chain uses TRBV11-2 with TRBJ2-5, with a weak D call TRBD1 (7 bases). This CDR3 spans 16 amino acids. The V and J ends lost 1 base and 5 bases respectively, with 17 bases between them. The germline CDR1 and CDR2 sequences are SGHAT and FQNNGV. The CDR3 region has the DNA TGTGCCAGCAGCTTAGGGTCGACAGGGAGGTGGGAGACCCAGTACTTC. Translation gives CASSLGSTGRWETQYF.

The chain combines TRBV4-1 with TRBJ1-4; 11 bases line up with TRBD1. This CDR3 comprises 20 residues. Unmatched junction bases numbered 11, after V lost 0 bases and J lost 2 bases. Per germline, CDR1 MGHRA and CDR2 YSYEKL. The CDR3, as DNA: TGCGCCAGCAGCCAAGACCCTCTCCCGGACAGGGGGCCGACTAATGAAAAACTGTTTTTT. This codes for CASSQDPLPDRGPTNEKLFF.

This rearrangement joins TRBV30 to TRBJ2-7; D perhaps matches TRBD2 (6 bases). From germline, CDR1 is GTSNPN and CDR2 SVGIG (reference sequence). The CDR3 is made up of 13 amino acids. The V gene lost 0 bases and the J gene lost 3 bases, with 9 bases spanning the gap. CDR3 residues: CAWSVGGLYEQYF. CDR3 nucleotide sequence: TGTGCCTGGAGTGTTGGGGGACTCTACGAGCAGTACTTC. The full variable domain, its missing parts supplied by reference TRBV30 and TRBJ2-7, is SQTIHQWPATLVQPVGSPLSLECTVEGTSNPNLYWYRQAAGRGLQLLFYSVGIGQISSEVPQNLSASRPQDRQFILSSKKLLLSDSGFYLCAWSVGGLYEQYFGPGTRLTVT.

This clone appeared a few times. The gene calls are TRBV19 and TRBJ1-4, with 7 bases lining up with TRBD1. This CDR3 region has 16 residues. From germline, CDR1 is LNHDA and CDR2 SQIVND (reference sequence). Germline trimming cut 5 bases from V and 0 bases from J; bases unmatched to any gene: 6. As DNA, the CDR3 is TGTGCCAGTAGTTCCTACGGACAGGCAACTAATGAAAAACTGTTTTTT. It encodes CASSSYGQATNEKLFF.

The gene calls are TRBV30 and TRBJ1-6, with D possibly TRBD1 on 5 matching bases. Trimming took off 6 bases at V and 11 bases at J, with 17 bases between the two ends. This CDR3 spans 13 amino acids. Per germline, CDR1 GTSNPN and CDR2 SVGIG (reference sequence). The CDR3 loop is CACSLGREAPLHF. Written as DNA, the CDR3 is TGTGCCTGCTCCCTCGGCAGGGAAGCACCCCTCCACTTT.

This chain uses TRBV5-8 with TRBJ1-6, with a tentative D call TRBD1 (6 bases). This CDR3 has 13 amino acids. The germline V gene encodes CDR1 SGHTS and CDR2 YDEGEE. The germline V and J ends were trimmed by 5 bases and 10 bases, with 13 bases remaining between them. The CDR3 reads CASRPNRVSPLHF. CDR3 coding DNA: TGTGCCAGCAGACCGAACAGGGTATCACCCCTCCACTTT.

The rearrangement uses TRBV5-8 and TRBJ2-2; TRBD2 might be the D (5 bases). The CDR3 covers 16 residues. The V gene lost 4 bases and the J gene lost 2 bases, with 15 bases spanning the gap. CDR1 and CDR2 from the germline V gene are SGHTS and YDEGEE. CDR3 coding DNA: TGTGCCAGCAGCCCGGGGATAGAACTTAACACCGGGGAGCTGTTTTTT. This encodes CASSPGIELNTGELFF.